This T cell receptor (beta chain) was recovered during a study of T cell repertoires in cytomegalovirus infection (dated by TCRdb to the late 2010s). Notes on the research overall: Peptide stimulations targeted recently identified HLA-C-restricted CMV epitopes, whose presentation resists viral immunomodulation, together with well-studied HLA-B-restricted epitopes. Because public TCR beta signatures pointed to carriage of CMV infection together with the matching HLA type, the HLA type of each donor mattered for the analysis. General study outcomes and caveats: The ex vivo response was dominated by HLA-C-restricted CMV-specific TCR beta clonotypes, which also provided the single most frequent clonotype in two of eight donors. Carriers of CMV infection plus the relevant HLA type were discriminated by the cumulative frequency of public TCR beta family members in the study cohort and in an independent roughly 370-donor cohort.

The run used an Illumina HiSeq 1500. TCRdb reprocessing: public reads trimmed at Q25 with fastp, clones called with MiXCR, in-frame beta chains kept. Rows are combined by CDR3 protein, so each entry shows the most common genes and DNA. Recorded for this sample are roughly 340,000 distinct CDR3 sequences; 29% of them occurred a single time. The leading ten clones occupy 20% of the sample. This clonotype was picked up a small number of times. It lacks a known antigen. One base away there is no much larger clone; base qualities are not given. What the treatment or condition label conveys for this sample: in vitro stimulation with specific CMV peptide epitopes to enrich CMV-specific T cells. According to the germline V gene, CDR1 reads SGHDN and CDR2 reads FVKESK. Trimming at the junction amounts to 1 base on V and 3 bases on J, and the germline ends lie 10 bases apart. The cysteine opens and the phenylalanine closes a CDR3 of 14 amino acids. Only the CDR3 DNA is retained, 42 bases long and in frame from the first base.

This clonotype was obtained from a human donor in good health (CMV status not recorded). Some clones in this sample may be carry-over from other donors' samples. The chain is assembled from TRBV14 and TRBJ2-7; too little of a D gene remains to name it. Sequencing was performed on cultured PBMCs, taken from culture after CMV antigen stimulation. The nucleotide sequence reads as follows: TGTGCCAGCAGCCAAGGGAGATATAGCTACGAGCAGTACTTC. This yields the protein CASSQGRYSYEQYF.